Sequencing of this T cell receptor (beta chain) was carried out in a study of blood T cells in healthy people across ages. The study, taken as a whole, reports: CMV status of donors was unknown, possibly confounding expanded clonotype changes. Per million T cells, the diversity of TCR beta decreased roughly linearly as age advanced.

Through a sample-barcoded 5' primer and a J-beta primer mix, a second PCR was run for roughly 6 to 12 cycles. Sequencing recovered at least 2.5 million CDR3-containing paired-end reads from each sample. MiXCR was run by TCRdb on the 5' RACE reads, yielding one entry per CDR3 protein. The repertoire holds 850,000 to 1,000,000 distinct CDR3 sequences, with about 53% as singletons. In the case of this clonotype: Its target is unknown.

The CDR3 consists of 14 residues. CDR1 is DFQATT and CDR2 is SNEGSKA in the germline V gene (reference sequence). V was shortened by 1 base and J by 4 bases, with 13 bases between the two germline ends. Total RNA extracted from each sample amounted to at least 6 micrograms. Sequencing was carried out using blood. This sequence joins TRBV20-1 and TRBJ2-5; TRBD2 might be the D (5 bases). This clonotype was obtained from a woman aged 55-75 years in good health. CDR3 bases: TGCAGTGCTAGAGCGGGGTCGGCAGGAGAGACCCAGTACTTC. Its translation: CSARAGSAGETQYF.